The 10 T cell receptor beta chains listed next were all sequenced from one sample in a study of OX40 agonist ivuxolimab in advanced cancers. TCRdb keeps only in-frame clones here, not all; method: immunoSEQ multiplex PCR. This sample has about 68,000 clones, with 75% to 85% found just once. The source material was CD4+ or CD8+ T cells sorted from blood, sampled in a trial of the OX40 agonist ivuxolimab. The origin of the receptors is an adult with an advanced solid tumor such as melanoma, head and neck, liver or kidney cancer.

The chain couples TRBV6-5 to TRBJ2-7, with no clear D. CDR3 length: 14 amino acids. V was cut by 7 bases and J by 0 bases, with 13 bases left in between. Germline values: CDR1 MNHEY, CDR2 SVGAGI. The CDR3 sequence: CASIPVHGSYEQYF. Written as DNA, the CDR3 is TGTGCCAGCATTCCCGTGCACGGCTCCTACGAGCAGTACTTC.

This chain links TRBV7-6 with TRBJ2-5, with 8 bases identical to TRBD2. The junction had 3 bases not matched to a gene; V was cut back by 6 bases and J by 3 bases. This CDR3 region has 13 residues. Per germline, CDR1 SGHVS and CDR2 FNYEAQ. CDR3 nucleotides: TGTGCCAGCAGTTCGCGGGGGGAAGAGACCCAGTACTTC. Translation gives CASSSRGEETQYF.

The CDR3 bases are TGTGCCATCAACCGGGACAGGGGGACCTACGAGCAGTACTTC. This translates into CAINRDRGTYEQYF. This chain joins TRBV10-3 and TRBJ2-7; 11 bases map to TRBD1. CDR3 length equals 14 residues. Germline V gene lookup returns CDR1 ENHRY and CDR2 SYGVKD. The V segment lost 7 bases and the J segment 2 bases; nucleotides outside the gene matches: 4.

This clone was seen only a few times. The same CDR3 can be traced to other DNA sequences in this sample. The chain carries TRBV5-1 and TRBJ1-5, with 8 positions matching TRBD1. V was pared by 0 bases and J by 6 bases, with 5 bases of the junction left unmatched. The CDR3 has 15 amino acids. Germline-derived CDR1 and CDR2 are SGHRS and YFSETQ. The CDR3 nucleotides are TGCGCCAGCAGCTTGGAAGGGCAGGGGGCTCAGCCCCAGCATTTT. Translating it yields CASSLEGQGAQPQHF.

The chain has TRBV11-2 and TRBJ1-2; D unresolved. The CDR3 contains 14 residues. Germline CDR1 SGHAT, CDR2 FQNNGV. V lost 0 bases and J lost 3, with 8 bases in between. The CDR3 here is CASSLDTLDYGYTF. CDR3 nucleotide sequence: TGTGCCAGCAGCTTAGATACCCTAGACTATGGCTACACCTTC.

This chain connects TRBV5-6 to TRBJ1-4; 8 bases fit TRBD1. Germline V gene sequence: CDR1 SGHDT, CDR2 YYEEEE. The V and J ends lost 0 bases and 8 bases, in that order; junction bases with no gene match: 6. This CDR3 spans 15 amino acids. The CDR3 DNA reads as TGTGCCAGCAGCTTGGTCGACAGGGGACGAGAAAAACTGTTTTTT. Translating gives CASSLVDRGREKLFF. The variable domain in full, completed from reference TRBV5-6 and TRBJ1-4, reads DAGVTQSPTHLIKTRGQQVTLRCSPKSGHDTVSWYQQALGQGPQFIFQYYEEEERQRGNFPDRFSGHQFPNYSSELNVNALLLGDSALYLCASSLVDRGREKLFFGSGTQLSVL.

This clone occurred a few times. The rearrangement joins TRBV19 to TRBJ2-7, with D uncertain. The V end was cut by 1 base, the J end by 2 bases, with 15 bases between. The CDR3 has 16 residues. Germline lookup yields CDR1 LNHDA and CDR2 SQIVND (reference sequence). CDR3 nucleotides: TGTGCCAGTAGTATAGGTTTTGGGGTAAACCCCTACGAGCAGTACTTC. Protein product: CASSIGFGVNPYEQYF.

This chain joins TRBV10-1 and TRBJ1-2; the D is unclear. The CDR3 is 13 amino acids. Germline lookup yields CDR1 WNHNN and CDR2 SYGVQD (reference sequence). Trimming removed 0 bases at V and 5 bases at J, with 7 bases between. CDR3 sequence: CASSESSQYGYTF. The CDR3 nucleotides read TGCGCCAGCAGTGAGTCTAGTCAGTATGGCTACACCTTC.

The CDR3 DNA reads as TGTGCCAGCAGCCCGGTGGGGACAGCCCACAATGAGCAGTTCTTC. Protein product: CASSPVGTAHNEQFF. The rearrangement joins TRBV5-6 to TRBJ2-1, with 7 bases aligning to TRBD1. The CDR3 runs to 15 residues. Germline lookup yields CDR1 SGHDT and CDR2 YYEEEE. V was clipped by 4 bases and J by 5 bases; unmatched bases: 9.

The rearrangement joins TRBV5-1 to TRBJ1-4; D is ambiguous. The germline CDR1 and CDR2 sequences are SGHRS and YFSETQ. The V gene lost 0 bases and the J gene lost 11 bases, with 14 bases spanning the gap. The CDR3 runs 14 residues. The CDR3 DNA reads TGCGCCAGCAGCTTGGAACCGTCACGGCAGAAACTGTTTTTT. This codes for CASSLEPSRQKLFF.